This T cell receptor (beta chain) was recovered during a study of OX40 agonist ivuxolimab in advanced cancers. Points on this clone: Its cognate antigen is unknown.

The V end lost 4 bases, the J end lost 4 bases, and 14 bases lay between the germline ends. This CDR3 spans 14 amino acids. CDR1 and CDR2 from the germline V gene are SGHRS and YFSETQ. Overall study findings and caveats: Some of the lowest clonal expansion was seen in partial responders at 0.1-3.0 mg/kg. The study observed clonal expansion of CD4+ and CD8+ blood T cells by week 6 at 0.1 to 3.0 mg/kg.

The assay was immunoSEQ multiplex PCR, and TCRdb's table has in-frame clones only and misses some. The sample lists 68,000 or so clones, around 83% occurring once. The material was CD4+ or CD8+ T cells sorted from blood, obtained in a trial of the OX40 agonist ivuxolimab. This receptor was taken from an adult with an advanced solid tumor such as melanoma, head and neck, liver or kidney cancer. The rearrangement links TRBV5-1 to TRBJ1-1, with D possibly TRBD1 on 5 matching bases. The CDR3 sequence is CASSVTAPGTEAFF. The CDR3 coding sequence is TGCGCCAGCAGCGTGACAGCGCCGGGCACTGAAGCTTTCTTT.